One T cell receptor (beta chain) is described in this entry. PCR used 60 Vbeta primers and 13 Jbeta primers. Assay: immunoSEQ multiplex PCR; the TCRdb copy retains only in-frame clones and omits some. The data contain 160,000 or so clones, around 82% of them singletons. This record belongs to a study of cytomegalovirus exposure and HLA in healthy donors. This CDR3 is built from 14 residues. Germline CDR1 and CDR2: LGHNA and YSLEER. V was shortened by 0 bases and J by 3 bases, with 9 bases between the two germline ends. The chain joins TRBV4-3 to TRBJ2-7; D unresolved. The TCR originated in a man aged 35 to 55 in good health and CMV-seronegative. Sequencing used PBMCs. The CDR3 loop is CASSQDLSRYEQYF. The CDR3 DNA is TGCGCCAGCAGCCAAGATTTAAGCCGCTACGAGCAGTACTTC.